A selection of T cell receptor beta chains follows, all from one sample in a study of blood T cell repertoires in COVID-19. Sequencing used immunoSEQ multiplex PCR; TCRdb keeps in-frame clones, though not all of them. Of hundreds of thousands of clones in the sample, roughly 87% were seen once. Sequencing used peripheral blood. These receptor sequences come from a man between 18 and 35 years old with active or convalescent COVID-19. The CDR3 runs from the conserved cysteine through the conserved F or W. Fields, in order: D gene, clone size, J gene, V gene, CDR3 length, CDR3 protein, CDR3 DNA. D genes are given only for firm matches. Clone size is stated in some rows and not others, as once, few, many or a class when expanded.

TRBD1 | once | TRBJ1-2 | TRBV6-5 | 14 | CASRGAGQGHGYTF | TGTGCCAGCAGGGGGGCCGGACAGGGCCATGGCTACACCTTC
TRBD2 | . | TRBJ2-7 | TRBV12-5 | 14 | CASGTGLAGYEQYF | TGTGCTAGTGGTACGGGACTAGCGGGCTACGAGCAGTACTTC
. | . | TRBJ1-4 | TRBV27 | 17 | CASSSDRPRATNEKLFF | TGTGCCAGCAGCTCCGACAGGCCCCGGGCGACTAATGAAAAACTGTTTTTT
. | . | TRBJ2-3 | TRBV7-3 | 14 | CASSVSGSTDTQYF | TGTGCCAGCAGCGTTAGCGGTAGCACAGATACGCAGTATTTT
TRBD1 | . | TRBJ2-1 | TRBV6-4 | 16 | CASSEKGTGDYNEQFF | TGTGCCAGCAGTGAAAAGGGGACAGGGGACTACAATGAGCAGTTCTTC
. | . | TRBJ1-5 | TRBV30 | 14 | CAWSALDSNQPQHF | TGTGCCTGGAGTGCCCTAGATAGCAATCAGCCCCAGCATTTT
. | . | TRBJ2-4 | TRBV28 | 17 | CASSILGSNSAKNIQYF | TGTGCCAGCAGTATACTCGGGTCCAATTCAGCCAAAAACATTCAGTACTTC
TRBD1 | . | TRBJ1-6 | TRBV14 | 15 | CASSLLTGGNSPLHF | TGTGCCAGCAGCCTTCTGACAGGGGGTAATTCACCCCTCCACTTT
. | . | TRBJ2-3 | TRBV6-1 | 11 | CASSEQDTQYF | TGTGCCAGCAGTGAACAGGATACGCAGTATTTT
. | . | TRBJ1-1 | TRBV3-1/TRBV3-2 | 13 | CASSQPDRGEAFF | TGTGCCAGCAGCCAACCCGACAGAGGTGAAGCTTTCTTT
. | . | TRBJ1-4 | TRBV9 | 15 | CASSAADSLNEKLFF | TGTGCCAGCAGCGCCGCGGACAGTCTTAATGAAAAACTGTTTTTT
. | . | TRBJ1-2 | TRBV6-4 | 14 | CASSDSATASGYTF | TGTGCCAGCAGTGACTCAGCTACTGCGTCCGGCTACACCTTC
TRBD1 | . | TRBJ2-4 | TRBV6-1 | 16 | CASSARTGTTLNIQYF | TGTGCCAGCAGTGCGAGGACAGGGACGACTTTAAACATTCAGTACTTC
TRBD1 | . | TRBJ2-1 | TRBV18 | 15 | CASSPQGARGTEQFF | TGTGCCAGCTCACCACAGGGGGCGAGGGGAACTGAGCAGTTCTTC
. | . | TRBJ2-3 | TRBV2 | 12 | CASSPTADTQYF | TGTGCCAGCAGCCCGACAGCAGATACGCAGTATTTT
TRBD2 | . | TRBJ2-7 | TRBV7-6 | 18 | CASSYGLAGGASRNEQYF | TGTGCCAGCAGCTACGGACTAGCGGGGGGGGCCTCCCGGAACGAGCAGTACTTC
. | . | TRBJ1-6 | TRBV18 | 15 | CASSREASANSPLHF | TGTGCCAGCTCAAGGGAGGCATCCGCGAATTCACCCCTCCACTTT
. | . | TRBJ1-5 | TRBV28 | 12 | CASSPPNQPQHF | TGTGCCAGCAGTCCTCCCAATCAGCCCCAGCATTTT
TRBD1 | . | TRBJ1-2 | TRBV5-5 | 17 | CASSLDLGTGANYGYTF | TGTGCCAGCAGCTTGGATCTAGGGACAGGGGCCAACTATGGCTACACCTTC
TRBD2 | . | TRBJ2-5 | TRBV5-1 | 13 | CASTTGGQETQYF | TGCGCCAGCACTACGGGGGGCCAAGAGACCCAGTACTTC
TRBD2 | few | TRBJ2-1 | TRBV6-2/TRBV6-3 | 14 | CASSYSGRREGRIF | TGTGCCAGCAGTTACTCCGGTAGGCGGGAGGGCCGTATCTTC
TRBD2 | . | TRBJ2-1 | TRBV6-1 | 18 | CASSGGTSGRAGYNEQFF | TGTGCCAGCAGTGGCGGGACTAGCGGGAGGGCAGGGTACAATGAGCAGTTCTTC
. | . | TRBJ1-1 | TRBV5-4 | 14 | CASRRDLPDTEAFF | TGTGCCAGCAGACGGGACTTACCTGACACTGAAGCTTTCTTT
. | . | TRBJ1-1 | TRBV11-2 | 15 | CASSLGLRMNTEAFF | TGTGCCAGCAGCTTAGGACTTCGGATGAACACTGAAGCTTTCTTT
. | . | TRBJ1-4 | TRBV5-1 | 14 | CASSLGQEGAKLFF | TGCGCCAGCAGCTTGGGACAGGAAGGGGCAAAACTGTTTTTT
. | . | TRBJ1-2 | TRBV10-3 | 12 | CAISDRSSGYTF | TGTGCCATCAGTGACAGATCAAGTGGCTACACCTTC
TRBD1 | . | TRBJ1-5 | TRBV27 | 15 | CASSSSTGGGRPQHF | TGTGCCAGCAGTTCCTCGACAGGGGGGGGTAGGCCCCAGCATTTT
TRBD2 | . | TRBJ2-2 | TRBV7-3 | 16 | CASSFQAGTRSGELFF | TGTGCCAGCAGCTTCCAAGCGGGGACGCGCAGCGGGGAGCTGTTTTTT
. | . | TRBJ2-7 | TRBV15 | 15 | CATSRDLDTPYEQYF | TGTGCCACCAGCAGGGACCTGGACACTCCCTACGAGCAGTACTTC
. | few | TRBJ1-1 | TRBV19 | 14 | CASSGEVWNTEAFF | TGTGCCAGTAGTGGCGAGGTATGGAACACTGAAGCTTTCTTT
TRBD1 | . | TRBJ1-5 | TRBV28 | 16 | CASSSGQLYSNQPQHF | TGTGCCAGCAGTTCGGGACAGCTGTATAGCAATCAGCCCCAGCATTTT
. | few | TRBJ1-2 | TRBV2 | 13 | CASETGQTYGYTF | TGTGCCAGCGAAACGGGACAAACCTATGGCTACACCTTC
TRBD2 | . | TRBJ2-2 | TRBV4-3 | 18 | CASSENPGLAANTGELFF | TGCGCCAGCAGCGAAAACCCGGGACTAGCAGCGAACACCGGGGAGCTGTTTTTT
TRBD2 | . | TRBJ2-2 | TRBV9 | 15 | CASSVFGLATGELFF | TGTGCCAGCAGCGTCTTTGGACTAGCCACCGGGGAGCTGTTTTTT
TRBD2 | . | TRBJ2-7 | TRBV7-6 | 15 | CASSFGGGRDYEQYF | TGTGCCAGCAGCTTCGGCGGGGGGCGAGACTACGAGCAGTACTTC
TRBD1 | . | TRBJ1-1 | TRBV11-3 | 14 | CASSLGDRNTEAFF | TGTGCCAGCAGCTTGGGGGACAGGAACACTGAAGCTTTCTTT